The clone carrying this T cell receptor beta chain showed up just a few times. Antigen specificity is unknown. This sample is drawn from a study of T-cell memory formation after mild COVID-19. Overall study findings and caveats: CD4+ bias marked clones expanding day 15 to 37, unlike balanced contracting clones.

Constant-segment primers served in 5'RACE that generated TCR alpha and TCR beta cDNA libraries bearing sample barcodes and UMIs. TCRdb ran MiXCR on the 5' RACE reads and lists one entry per CDR3 protein. The table lists 100,000 to 120,000 distinct CDR3 sequences, approximately 22% of them singletons. The V gene's germline CDR1 is SGHTA and CDR2 FQGNSA. The V gene lost 3 bases and the J gene lost 5 bases, with 8 bases spanning the gap. This CDR3 region has 13 residues. The V gene is TRBV7-2, the J gene TRBJ2-1; D uncertain. The specimen sequenced was PBMCs or a T cell subset sorted from them (not recorded which). The source of this sequence is a man between 18 and 35 years old who had mild COVID-19 (a few samples of this study predate the infection). Cell type and time point are not known. The CDR3 is CASSFEPDNEQFF. The DNA of the CDR3 is TGTGCCAGCAGCTTTGAGCCGGACAATGAGCAGTTCTTC. Using reference TRBV7-2 and TRBJ2-1 for the parts outside the CDR3, the full variable domain is GAGVSQSPSNKVTEKGKDVELRCDPISGHTALYWYRQSLGQGLEFLIYFQGNSAPDKSGLPSDRFSAERTGGSVSTLTIQRTQQEDSAVYLCASSFEPDNEQFFGPGTRLTVL.